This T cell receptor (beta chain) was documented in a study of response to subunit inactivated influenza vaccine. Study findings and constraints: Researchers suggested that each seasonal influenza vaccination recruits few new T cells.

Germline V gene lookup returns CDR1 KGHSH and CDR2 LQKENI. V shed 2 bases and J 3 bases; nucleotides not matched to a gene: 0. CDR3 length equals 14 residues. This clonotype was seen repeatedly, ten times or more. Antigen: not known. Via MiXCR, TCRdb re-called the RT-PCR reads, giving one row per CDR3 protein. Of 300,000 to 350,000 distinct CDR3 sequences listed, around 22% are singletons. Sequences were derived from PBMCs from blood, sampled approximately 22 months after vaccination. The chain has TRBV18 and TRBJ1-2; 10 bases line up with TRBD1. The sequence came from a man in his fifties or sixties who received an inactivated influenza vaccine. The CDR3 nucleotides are TGTGCCAGCTCACCAGGACAGGGGGACTATGGCTACACCTTC. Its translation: CASSPGQGDYGYTF. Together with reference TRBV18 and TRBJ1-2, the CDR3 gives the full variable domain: NAGVMQNPRHLVRRRGQEARLRCSPMKGHSHVYWYRQLPEEGLKFMVYLQKENIIDESGMPKERFSAEFPKEGPSILRIQQVVRGDSAAYFCASSPGQGDYGYTFGSGTRLTVV.